The 17 T cell receptor beta chains below come from one sample, sequenced in a study of OX40 agonist ivuxolimab in advanced cancers. The repertoire was sequenced with immunoSEQ multiplex PCR; TCRdb's copy has only in-frame clones and lacks some. The repertoire has over 20,000 clones, roughly four fifths of them found once; the top ten carry 40% to 55%. The material was CD4+ or CD8+ T cells sorted from blood, obtained in a trial of the OX40 agonist ivuxolimab. Receptors originate from an adult with an advanced solid tumor such as melanoma, head and neck, liver or kidney cancer.

This rearrangement joins TRBV5-4 to TRBJ2-7; TRBD2 agrees at 8 bases. The CDR3 covers 17 residues. V trimming: 0 bases; J trimming: 3 bases; junction bases outside the gene matches: 11. Germline lookup yields CDR1 SGHNT and CDR2 YYREEE (reference sequence). The CDR3 coding sequence is TGTGCCAGCAGCTTGGGCGTGGCTAGCGGGTTAGGCTACGAGCAGTACTTC. The encoded protein is CASSLGVASGLGYEQYF.

The chain joins TRBV4-3 to TRBJ2-1; the D is unclear. V was trimmed by 0 bases and J by 4 bases, leaving 10 bases between them. CDR1 and CDR2 from the germline V gene are LGHNA and YSLEER. The CDR3 spans 15 residues. CDR3 DNA sequence: TGCGCCAGCAGCCAAGATAAGGGAAATTACAATGAGCAGTTCTTC. Translated, it gives CASSQDKGNYNEQFF.

The chain links TRBV6-4 to TRBJ1-1, with no clear D. The CDR3 runs 13 residues. Trimming took off 5 bases at V and 3 bases at J, with 10 bases between the two ends. The V gene's germline CDR1 is MRHNA and CDR2 SNTAGT. The CDR3 region is CASSRTVYTEAFF. DNA for the CDR3: TGTGCCAGCAGTCGGACGGTTTACACTGAAGCTTTCTTT.

The chain uses TRBV30 and TRBJ2-4, with TRBD2 matching 8 bases. V dropped 3 bases and J dropped 2; count of bases not matched to a gene: 12. Germline loops: CDR1 GTSNPN, CDR2 SVGIG (reference sequence). The CDR3 length is 17 residues. CDR3 coding DNA: TGTGCCTGGAGCGAGGGACTAGGACCCTCGACCAAAAACATTCAGTACTTC. This gives the protein CAWSEGLGPSTKNIQYF.

The chain employs TRBV28 and TRBJ2-1, with 8 nucleotides matching TRBD1. Per the germline V gene, CDR1 is MDHEN and CDR2 is SYDVKM. CDR3 length equals 15 residues. V lost 6 bases and J lost 10; bases outside the gene matches: 14. CDR3 nucleotides: TGTGCCAGCAGCACCCCCGGGGCAGGGGGCCGGGAGCAGTTCTTC. Protein sequence: CASSTPGAGGREQFF.

The J gene is TRBJ2-3, the V gene TRBV15, with 7 nucleotides matching TRBD1. CDR1 is LNHNV and CDR2 is YYDKDF in the germline V gene (reference sequence). CDR3 length: 14 amino acids. Germline trimming cut 4 bases from V and 6 bases from J; bases unmatched to any gene: 7. The CDR3 DNA is TGTGCCACCAGCAACGACAGGGCGTTGGATACGCAGTATTTT. Its protein is CATSNDRALDTQYF.

The chain couples TRBV6-5 to TRBJ1-4; D unclear. Germline CDR1 reads MNHEY; CDR2 reads SVGAGI. Trimming left V 6 bases short and J 7 bases short, with 12 bases between. The CDR3 has 13 residues. Here the CDR3 reads CASRENLFEKLFF. CDR3 sequence (DNA): TGTGCCAGCAGGGAGAATTTATTTGAAAAACTGTTTTTT.

The J gene is TRBJ2-5, the V gene TRBV5-4; no reliable D call. The germline V gene has CDR1 SGHNT and CDR2 YYREEE (reference sequence). Trimming stripped 0 bases from V and 0 bases from J, with 12 bases between. The CDR3 is 16 residues long. Here the CDR3 reads CASSLVGSTHQETQYF. In nucleotides, the CDR3 is TGTGCCAGCAGCTTGGTCGGGTCTACCCACCAAGAGACCCAGTACTTC.

The chain employs TRBV14 and TRBJ2-3; D ambiguous. Trimming stripped 5 bases from V and 9 bases from J, with 15 bases between. Germline V gene lookup returns CDR1 SGHDN and CDR2 FVKESK. The length of the CDR3 is 13 residues. CDR3 residues: CASSSRIDGTQYF. The CDR3 DNA is TGTGCCAGCAGCTCTAGAATCGACGGAACGCAGTATTTT. Looking up the rest from reference TRBV14 and TRBJ2-3 gives the full variable domain: EAGVTQFPSHSVIEKGQTVTLRCDPISGHDNLYWYRRVMGKEIKFLLHFVKESKQDESGMPNNRFLAERTGGTYSTLKVQPAELEDSGVYFCASSSRIDGTQYFGPGTRLTVL.

The V call is TRBV9, the J call TRBJ2-1; TRBD2 aligns across 10 bases. Per germline, CDR1 SGDLS and CDR2 YYNGEE. CDR3 length equals 20 residues. Unmatched junction bases numbered 15, after V lost 3 bases and J lost 0 bases. CDR3 sequence: CASSGGTSETHLGSYNEQFF. The CDR3 nucleotides are TGTGCCAGCAGCGGGGGGACTAGCGAGACGCACCTGGGCTCCTACAATGAGCAGTTCTTC.

This clone has a handful of counts. The rearrangement uses TRBV9 and TRBJ1-5; D not certain. V was clipped by 4 bases and J by 0 bases, with 11 bases between them. The CDR3 consists of 15 residues. The germline V gene encodes CDR1 SGDLS and CDR2 YYNGEE. The CDR3 spells CASSNDQNSNQPQHF. The CDR3, as DNA: TGTGCCAGCAGCAACGACCAAAATAGCAATCAGCCCCAGCATTTT. Looking up the rest from reference TRBV9 and TRBJ1-5 gives the full variable domain: DSGVTQTPKHLITATGQRVTLRCSPRSGDLSVYWYQQSLDQGLQFLIQYYNGEERAKGNILERFSAQQFPDLHSELNLSSLELGDSALYFCASSNDQNSNQPQHFGDGTRLSIL.

The chain has TRBV25-1 and TRBJ1-1, with D uncertain. This CDR3 region has 12 residues. The V gene lost 3 bases and the J gene lost 3 bases, with 5 bases spanning the gap. Germline-derived CDR1 and CDR2 are MGHDK and SYGVNS. The DNA for the CDR3 is TGTGCCAGCAGTGACGAGTACACTGAAGCTTTCTTT. This gives the protein CASSDEYTEAFF.

Here the CDR3 reads CASSLSDDHYEQYF. CDR3 DNA: TGTGCCAGCAGTTTAAGTGATGACCACTACGAGCAGTACTTC. The rearrangement links TRBV27 to TRBJ2-7; D unclear. CDR3 size: 14 residues. V was pared by 2 bases and J by 3 bases, with 11 bases between. CDR1 and CDR2 (germline): MNHEY, SMNVEV (reference sequence).

V gene TRBV18 combines with J gene TRBJ1-1; the D gene is possibly TRBD1 (5 bases). The CDR3 sequence is 14 residues long. Germline V gene sequence: CDR1 KGHSH, CDR2 LQKENI. V was pared by 2 bases and J by 1 base, with 8 bases between. The CDR3 bases are TGTGCCAGCTCACCAAGGGGACCGAACACTGAAGCTTTCTTT. Protein: CASSPRGPNTEAFF.

The chain employs TRBV7-3 and TRBJ1-3; 9 bases line up with TRBD1. Germline V lookup: CDR1 SGHTA, CDR2 FQGTGA. Trimming at V came to 5 bases and at J to 2 bases, leaving 7 bases not matched to a gene. This CDR3 spans 16 amino acids. CDR3 amino acids: CASSPGQGTTGNTIYF. DNA for the CDR3: TGTGCCAGCAGCCCGGGACAGGGAACAACTGGAAACACCATATATTTT.

This chain uses TRBV15 with TRBJ1-4, with 7 bases matching TRBD1. This CDR3 contains 14 residues. V lost 5 bases and J lost 8; bases outside the gene matches: 8. In germline, CDR1 is LNHNV, CDR2 YYDKDF (reference sequence). The CDR3, as DNA: TGTGCCACCAGCTCTCGGACAGGCGTCGAAAAACTGTTTTTT. It is translated as CATSSRTGVEKLFF.

This chain connects TRBV7-6 to TRBJ2-3; TRBD1 aligns across 10 bases. V lost 1 base to trimming and J lost 0 bases; unmatched junction nucleotides: 10. The CDR3 runs 19 residues. CDR1 and CDR2 from the germline V gene are SGHVS and FNYEAQ. In nucleotides, the CDR3 is TGTGCCAGCAGCTTAGTTGGGACAGGGGCTCTATCTAGCACAGATACGCAGTATTTT. It translates to CASSLVGTGALSSTDTQYF.